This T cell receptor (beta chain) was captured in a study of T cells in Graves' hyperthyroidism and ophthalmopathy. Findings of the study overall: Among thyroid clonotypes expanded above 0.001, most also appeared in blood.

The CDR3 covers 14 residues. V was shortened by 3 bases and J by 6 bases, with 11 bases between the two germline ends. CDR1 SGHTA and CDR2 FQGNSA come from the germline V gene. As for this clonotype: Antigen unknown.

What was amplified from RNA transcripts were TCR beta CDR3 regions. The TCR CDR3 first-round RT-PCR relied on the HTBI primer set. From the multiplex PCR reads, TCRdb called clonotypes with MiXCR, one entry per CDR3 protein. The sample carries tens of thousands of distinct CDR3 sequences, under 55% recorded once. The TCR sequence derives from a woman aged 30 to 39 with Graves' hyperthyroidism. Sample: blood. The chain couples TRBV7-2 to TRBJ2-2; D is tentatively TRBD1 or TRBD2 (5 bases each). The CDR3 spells CASSFQGASGELFF. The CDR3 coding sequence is TGTGCCAGCAGCTTTCAGGGAGCGTCCGGGGAGCTGTTTTTT.